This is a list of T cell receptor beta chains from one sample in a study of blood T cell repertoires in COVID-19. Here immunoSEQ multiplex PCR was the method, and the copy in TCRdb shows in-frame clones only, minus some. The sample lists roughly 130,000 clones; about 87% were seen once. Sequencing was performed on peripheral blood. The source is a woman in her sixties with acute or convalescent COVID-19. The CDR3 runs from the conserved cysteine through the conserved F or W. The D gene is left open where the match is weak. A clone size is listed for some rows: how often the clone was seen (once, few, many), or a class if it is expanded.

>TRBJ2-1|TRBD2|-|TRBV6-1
TGTGCCAGCAGTGAATTAAGCTTGACTAGCCAGTTCTTC
CASSELSLTSQFF
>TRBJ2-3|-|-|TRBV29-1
TGCAGCGTTAGAGCGCGACAGGCGGGTCGCGGAGATACGCAGTATTTT
CSVRARQAGRGDTQYF
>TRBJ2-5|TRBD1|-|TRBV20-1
TGCAGTGCTAGTCCACTGAGGGACAGCTTCACACGGACCCAGTACTTC
CSASPLRDSFTRTQYF
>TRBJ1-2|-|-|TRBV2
TGTGCCAGCAGTCTAAGAGGGATGAAAGGCTACACCTTC
CASSLRGMKGYTF
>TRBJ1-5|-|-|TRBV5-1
TGCGCCAGCAAAGGGGAAGGGGTCGGCAATCAGCCCCAGCATTTT
CASKGEGVGNQPQHF
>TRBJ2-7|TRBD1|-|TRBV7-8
TGTGCCAGCAGCTTAATTAGGACAGGCAGCTCCTACGAGCAGTACTTC
CASSLIRTGSSYEQYF
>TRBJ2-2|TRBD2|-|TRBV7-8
TGTGCCAGCAAGAGGACTAGCGGGGCGAACACCGGGGAGCTGTTTTTT
CASKRTSGANTGELFF
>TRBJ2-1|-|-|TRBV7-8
TGTGCCAGCAGCCCTGGGACACCGGAGCAGTTCTTC
CASSPGTPEQFF
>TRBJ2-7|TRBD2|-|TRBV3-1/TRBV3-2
TGTGCCAGCAGCCTCCGAGCGGGAGTCCACGAGCAGTACTTC
CASSLRAGVHEQYF
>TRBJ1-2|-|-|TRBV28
TGTGCCAGCACCTCTGCGGGGTTGAATAATGGCTACACCTTC
CASTSAGLNNGYTF
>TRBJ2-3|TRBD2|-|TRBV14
TGTGCCAGCAGCGTCCGAACTAGCGGGGGTCCCCATACGCAGTATTTT
CASSVRTSGGPHTQYF
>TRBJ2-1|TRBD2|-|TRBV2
TGTGCCAGCAAGCCTAGCGGCTACAATGAGCAGTTCTTC
CASKPSGYNEQFF
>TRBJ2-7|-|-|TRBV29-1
TGCAGCGTTGTCAGCTCCTACGAGCAGTACTTC
CSVVSSYEQYF
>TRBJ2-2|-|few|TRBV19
TGTGCCAGTAGTCGGGGGCTGCGGGGGACCGGGGAGCTGTTTTTT
CASSRGLRGTGELFF
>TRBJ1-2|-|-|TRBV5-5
TGTGCCAGCAGCTTGGCGGAGTATGGCTACACCTTC
CASSLAEYGYTF
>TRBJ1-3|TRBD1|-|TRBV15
TGTGCCACCAGCAGAGATCGGGGGACAGGGCGCTCTGGAAACACCATATATTTT
CATSRDRGTGRSGNTIYF
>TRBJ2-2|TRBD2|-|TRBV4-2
TGTGCCAGCAGCCAATCTAGCGGGACGGCCGGGGAGCTGTTTTTT
CASSQSSGTAGELFF
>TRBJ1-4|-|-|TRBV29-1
TGCAGCGTTGATGAAGGGGGTATTGGAGAAAAACTGTTTTTT
CSVDEGGIGEKLFF
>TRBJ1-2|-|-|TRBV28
TGTGCCAGCAGCAGGCCGGACTCGGCAAGGGGCTACACCTTC
CASSRPDSARGYTF
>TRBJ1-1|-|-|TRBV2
TGTGCCAGCAGTGGAGGAGGGAACACTGAAGCTTTCTTT
CASSGGGNTEAFF
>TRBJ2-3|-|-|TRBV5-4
TGTGCCAGCACCCTAAGGGGGGGGACAGATACGCAGTATTTT
CASTLRGGTDTQYF
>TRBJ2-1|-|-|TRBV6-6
TGTGCCAGCAGAACCTTAGGGGGTGAGCAGTTCTTC
CASRTLGGEQFF
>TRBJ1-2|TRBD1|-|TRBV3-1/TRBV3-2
TGTGCCAGCAGCCACTCGGGACAGGGGTTCTATGGCTACACCTTC
CASSHSGQGFYGYTF
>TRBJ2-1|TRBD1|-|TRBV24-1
TGTGCCACCAGTGATCACCTACAGGGGGCGGCATACAATGAGCAGTTCTTC
CATSDHLQGAAYNEQFF
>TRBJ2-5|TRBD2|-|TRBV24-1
TGTGCCACCAGTGACACCGGGACTAGCGGGAATCCCCAGTACTTC
CATSDTGTSGNPQYF
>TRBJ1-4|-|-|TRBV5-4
TGTGCCAGCAGCTTGGAGCCGGGACTCTCTAATGAAAAACTGTTTTTT
CASSLEPGLSNEKLFF
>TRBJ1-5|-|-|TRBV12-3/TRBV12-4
TGTGCCAGCAGTTTAGCGGGCCAGCCCCAGCATTTT
CASSLAGQPQHF
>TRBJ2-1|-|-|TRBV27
TGTGCCAGCAGTTTAATCGGAGGGGGCTATGAGCAGTTCTTC
CASSLIGGGYEQFF
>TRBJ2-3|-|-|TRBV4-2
TGTGCCAGCAGCCAAGAGGGGGCTAGTCTATATACGCAGTATTTT
CASSQEGASLYTQYF
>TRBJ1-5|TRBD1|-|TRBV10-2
TGCGCCAGCAGTGAGGACAGGGGGGGAGCGCCCCAGCATTTT
CASSEDRGGAPQHF
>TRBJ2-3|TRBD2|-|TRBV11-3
TGTGCCAGCAGCATCGGGACTAGCGGGAACACGCAGTATTTT
CASSIGTSGNTQYF
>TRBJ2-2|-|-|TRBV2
TGTGCCAGCAGTGAATTAAAGAGTACCGGGGAGCTGTTTTTT
CASSELKSTGELFF
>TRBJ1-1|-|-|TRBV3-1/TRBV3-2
TGTGCCAGCAGCCGAAACAGGAACACTGAAGCTTTCTTT
CASSRNRNTEAFF
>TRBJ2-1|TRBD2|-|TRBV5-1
TGCGCCAGCAGCTTCGGACTAGCGGGAGGTCCCTACAATGAGCAGTTCTTC
CASSFGLAGGPYNEQFF
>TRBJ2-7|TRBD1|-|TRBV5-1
TGCGCCAGCAGCCGTCAGAGGGGGCCCTACGAGCAGTACTTC
CASSRQRGPYEQYF
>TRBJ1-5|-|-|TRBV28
TGTGCCAGCCGTACAGGGTCCAATCAGCCCCAGCATTTT
CASRTGSNQPQHF
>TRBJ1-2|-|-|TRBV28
TGTGCCAGCAGCTACCCCGGGAGGGAAGGATATGGCTACACCTTC
CASSYPGREGYGYTF
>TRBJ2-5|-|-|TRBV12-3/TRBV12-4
TGTGCCAGCAGCTTTGACAGCCAAGAGACCCAGTACTTC
CASSFDSQETQYF
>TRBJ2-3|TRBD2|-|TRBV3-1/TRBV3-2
TGTGCCAGCAGCCAAGGGGCTAGCGGGAGTTCAGCCGATACGCAGTATTTT
CASSQGASGSSADTQYF
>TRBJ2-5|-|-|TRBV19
TGTGCCAGTAGTAGGGTGGCGGGGGAGACCCAGTACTTC
CASSRVAGETQYF